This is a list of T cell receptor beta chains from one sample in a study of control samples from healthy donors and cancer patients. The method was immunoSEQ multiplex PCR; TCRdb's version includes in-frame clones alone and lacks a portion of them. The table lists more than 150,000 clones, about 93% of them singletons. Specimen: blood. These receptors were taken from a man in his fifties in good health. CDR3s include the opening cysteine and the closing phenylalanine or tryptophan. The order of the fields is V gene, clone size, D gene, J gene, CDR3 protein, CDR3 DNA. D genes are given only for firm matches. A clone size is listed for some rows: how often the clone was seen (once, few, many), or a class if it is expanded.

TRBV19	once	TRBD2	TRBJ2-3	CASRGLAGFTDTQYF	TGTGCCAGTAGGGGACTAGCGGGATTCACAGATACGCAGTATTTT
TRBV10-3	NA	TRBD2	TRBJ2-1	CATELAGGNNEQFF	TGTGCCACTGAACTAGCGGGAGGGAACAATGAGCAGTTCTTC
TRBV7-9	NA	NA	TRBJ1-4	CASSLGGVANEKLFF	TGTGCCAGCAGCTTAGGTGGAGTGGCTAATGAAAAACTGTTTTTT
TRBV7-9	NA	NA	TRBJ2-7	CASSPAPGEKGEQYF	TGTGCCAGCAGCCCAGCCCCAGGGGAGAAGGGCGAGCAGTACTTC
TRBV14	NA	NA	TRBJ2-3	CASSQELGDTDTQYF	TGTGCCAGCAGCCAAGAACTCGGTGACACAGATACGCAGTATTTT
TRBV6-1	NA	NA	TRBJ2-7	CASSEGTDYEQYF	TGTGCCAGCAGTGAAGGGACAGACTACGAGCAGTACTTC
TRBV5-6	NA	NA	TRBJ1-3	CASSLVGRRNSGNTIYF	TGTGCCAGCAGCTTGGTGGGCAGGAGAAACTCTGGAAACACCATATATTTT
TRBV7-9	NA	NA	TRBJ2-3	CASSQGWKFTDTQYF	TGTGCCAGCAGCCAAGGGTGGAAGTTCACAGATACGCAGTATTTT
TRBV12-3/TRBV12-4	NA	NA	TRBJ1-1	CASSQDGTTEAFF	TGTGCCAGCTCCCAAGACGGGACCACTGAAGCTTTCTTT
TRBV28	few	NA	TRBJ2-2	CASSTWQGGTGELFF	TGTGCCAGCAGCACTTGGCAAGGGGGCACCGGGGAGCTGTTTTTT
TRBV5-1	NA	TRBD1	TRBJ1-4	CASRDQGGMNEKLFF	TGCGCCAGCAGGGATCAGGGGGGCATGAATGAAAAACTGTTTTTT
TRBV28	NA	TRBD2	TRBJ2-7	CASNLAGGTIYEQYF	TGTGCCAGCAACCTAGCGGGAGGAACTATCTACGAGCAGTACTTC
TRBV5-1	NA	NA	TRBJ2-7	CASSLGAGAYEQYF	TGCGCCAGCAGCTTGGGGGCAGGGGCCTACGAGCAGTACTTC
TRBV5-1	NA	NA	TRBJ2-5	CASSLGTQYF	TGCGCCAGCAGCTTAGGGACCCAGTACTTC
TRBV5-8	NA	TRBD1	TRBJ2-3	CASSLTGAVVDTQYF	TGTGCCAGCAGCTTGACAGGGGCGGTCGTGGATACGCAGTATTTT
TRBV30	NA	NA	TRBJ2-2	CAWRPRLVTGELFF	TGTGCCTGGAGGCCTCGACTGGTAACCGGGGAGCTGTTTTTT
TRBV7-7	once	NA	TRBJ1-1	CASSLQDGTEAFF	TGTGCTAGCAGCTTGCAGGATGGAACTGAAGCTTTCTTT
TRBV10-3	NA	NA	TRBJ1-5	CAISESPGGSVLYQPQHF	TGTGCCATCAGTGAGTCACCTGGGGGGTCGGTACTCTATCAGCCCCAGCATTTT
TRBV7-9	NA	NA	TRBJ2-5	CASSLQETQYF	TGTGCCAGCAGCTTACAAGAGACCCAGTACTTC
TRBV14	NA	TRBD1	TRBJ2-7	CASSLQGVSYEQYF	TGTGCCAGCAGCCTCCAGGGGGTCTCCTACGAGCAGTACTTC
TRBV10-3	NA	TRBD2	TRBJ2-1	CAIPGLVVKEQFF	TGTGCCATCCCGGGACTAGTCGTTAAGGAGCAGTTCTTC
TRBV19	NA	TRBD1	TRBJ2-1	CASTPDRGHNEQFF	TGTGCCAGTACGCCGGACAGGGGGCACAATGAGCAGTTCTTC
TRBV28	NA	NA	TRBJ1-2	CASKGGPYGYTF	TGTGCCAGCAAGGGGGGGCCCTATGGCTACACCTTC
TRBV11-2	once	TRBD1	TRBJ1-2	CASSLGQEDGYTF	TGTGCCAGCAGCTTGGGACAGGAGGATGGCTACACCTTC
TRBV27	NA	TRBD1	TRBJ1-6	CASSLPIPGQRVFTLHF	TGTGCCAGCAGTTTACCTATACCGGGACAGAGAGTTTTCACCCTCCACTTT
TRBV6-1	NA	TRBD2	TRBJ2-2	CASSEIEISGFDTGELFF	TGTGCCAGCAGTGAAATCGAAATTAGCGGGTTTGACACCGGGGAGCTGTTTTTT
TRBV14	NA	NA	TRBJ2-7	CASSRPRASSYEQYF	TGTGCCAGCAGCAGGCCTCGTGCTAGCTCCTACGAGCAGTACTTC
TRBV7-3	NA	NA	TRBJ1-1	CASSEGMNTEAFF	TGTGCCAGCAGCGAAGGGATGAACACTGAAGCTTTCTTT
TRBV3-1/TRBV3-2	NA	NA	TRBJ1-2	CASSQDRAGYGYTF	TGTGCCAGCAGCCAAGATCGGGCAGGCTATGGCTACACCTTC
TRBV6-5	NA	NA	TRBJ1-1	CASRIQEAEYTEAFF	TGTGCCAGCAGAATACAGGAGGCTGAATACACTGAAGCTTTCTTT
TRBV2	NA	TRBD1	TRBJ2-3	CASSLQGASVHTQYF	TGTGCCAGCAGTCTACAGGGGGCGAGCGTACATACGCAGTATTTT
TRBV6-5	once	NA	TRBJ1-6	CASRDGGNSPLHF	TGTGCCAGCAGAGACGGGGGGAATTCACCCCTCCACTTT
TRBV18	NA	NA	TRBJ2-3	CASSEGLPSTDTQYF	TGTGCCAGCTCAGAGGGACTCCCTAGCACAGATACGCAGTATTTT
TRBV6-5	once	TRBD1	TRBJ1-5	CATGAGGGQPQHF	TGTGCCACCGGGGCAGGGGGCGGTCAGCCCCAGCATTTT
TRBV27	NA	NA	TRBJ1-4	CASRQLQGEKLFF	TGTGCCAGCAGACAACTCCAGGGAGAAAAACTGTTTTTT
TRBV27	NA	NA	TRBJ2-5	CASSLAGWETQYF	TGTGCCAGCAGTTTAGCGGGATGGGAGACCCAGTACTTC
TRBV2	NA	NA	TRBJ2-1	CASSEDRLDYNEQFF	TGTGCCAGCAGTGAAGATAGACTGGACTACAATGAGCAGTTCTTC
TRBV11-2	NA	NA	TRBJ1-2	CASRLQTGANYGYTF	TGTGCCAGCAGACTCCAAACAGGAGCTAACTATGGCTACACCTTC
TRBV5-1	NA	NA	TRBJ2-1	CASSSLAGGGNEQFF	TGCGCCAGCAGCTCCCTAGCTGGAGGTGGGAATGAGCAGTTCTTC
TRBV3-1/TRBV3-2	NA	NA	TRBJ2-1	CASSPRTNNEQFF	TGTGCCAGCAGCCCCCGTACTAACAATGAGCAGTTCTTC
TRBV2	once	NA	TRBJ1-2	CASSERQQASYGYTF	TGTGCCAGCAGTGAACGTCAACAGGCAAGCTATGGCTACACCTTC
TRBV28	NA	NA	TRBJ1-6	CASSLSGGGNSPLHF	TGTGCCAGCAGTTTATCCGGGGGAGGTAATTCACCCCTCCACTTT
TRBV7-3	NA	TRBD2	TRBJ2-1	CASSLLAGGQGEQFF	TGTGCCAGCAGCTTACTAGCGGGAGGGCAGGGTGAGCAGTTCTTC
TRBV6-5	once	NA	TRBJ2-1	CASSYSGTYIYNEQFF	TGTGCCAGCAGTTACTCCGGGACGTACATCTACAATGAGCAGTTCTTC
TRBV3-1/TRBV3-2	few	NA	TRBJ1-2	CASSQIGQYGYTF	TGTGCCAGCAGCCAAATAGGGCAGTATGGCTACACCTTC
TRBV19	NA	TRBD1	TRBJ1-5	CASSTLDRGQPQHF	TGTGCCAGTAGTACCCTGGACAGGGGCCAGCCCCAGCATTTT
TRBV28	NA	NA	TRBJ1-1	CASSLRTAEAFF	TGTGCCAGCAGCCTGAGGACAGCCGAAGCTTTCTTT
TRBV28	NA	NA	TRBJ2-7	CASSLTSAETYEQYF	TGTGCCAGCAGCCTTACATCGGCTGAAACCTACGAGCAGTACTTC
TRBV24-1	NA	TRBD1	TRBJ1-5	CATSGTGNQPQHF	TGTGCCACCAGTGGGACAGGGAATCAGCCCCAGCATTTT
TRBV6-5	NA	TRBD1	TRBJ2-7	CASRRQGPSYEQYF	TGTGCCAGCAGGAGACAGGGTCCCTCCTACGAGCAGTACTTC
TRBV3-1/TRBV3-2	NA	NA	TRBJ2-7	CASSQVGLGAYEQYF	TGTGCCAGCAGCCAAGTCGGTTTAGGGGCCTACGAGCAGTACTTC
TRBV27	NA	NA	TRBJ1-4	CASSLYPGANEKLFF	TGTGCCAGCAGTTTATACCCAGGGGCTAATGAAAAACTGTTTTTT
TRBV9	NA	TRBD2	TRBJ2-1	CASSVGLAGPYNEQFF	TGTGCCAGCAGCGTAGGACTAGCGGGACCCTACAATGAGCAGTTCTTC